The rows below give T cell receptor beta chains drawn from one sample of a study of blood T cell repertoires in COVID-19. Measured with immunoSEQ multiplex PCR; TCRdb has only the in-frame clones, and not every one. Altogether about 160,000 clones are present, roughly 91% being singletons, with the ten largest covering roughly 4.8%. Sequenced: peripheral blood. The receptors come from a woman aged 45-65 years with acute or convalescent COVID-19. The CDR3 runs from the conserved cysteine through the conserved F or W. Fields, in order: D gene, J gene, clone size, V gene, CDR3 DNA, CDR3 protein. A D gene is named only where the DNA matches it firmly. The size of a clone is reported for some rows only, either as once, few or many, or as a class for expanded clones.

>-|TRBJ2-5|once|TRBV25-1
TGTGCCAGCATTCATTTGGAGACCCAGTACTTC
CASIHLETQYF
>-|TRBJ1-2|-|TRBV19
TGTGCCAGTAGTACCCTCCTCAGGGACACCTTCTATGGCTACACCTTC
CASSTLLRDTFYGYTF
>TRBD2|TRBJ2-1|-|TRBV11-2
TGTGCCAGCAGCCAGCGGGGGAATGAGCAGTTCTTC
CASSQRGNEQFF
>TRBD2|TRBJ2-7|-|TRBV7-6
TGTGCCAGCAGCTTACTTAGTAGCGGGAGACGACGGGTCCACGAGCAGTACTTC
CASSLLSSGRRRVHEQYF
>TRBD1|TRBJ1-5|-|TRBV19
TGTGCCAGTAGTATAGACAGGGGGCAGAGTCAGCCCCAGCATTTT
CASSIDRGQSQPQHF
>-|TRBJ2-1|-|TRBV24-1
TGTGCCACCAGTGATTCCGGGATAGAGAAAGTAGCAAGTGAGCAGTTCTTC
CATSDSGIEKVASEQFF
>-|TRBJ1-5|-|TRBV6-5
TGTGCCAGCCGTCTAGACCCATATAGCAATCAGCCCCAGCATTTT
CASRLDPYSNQPQHF
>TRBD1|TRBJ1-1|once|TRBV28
TGTGCCAGCAGCGAGGGACAGGGGGGTTGGATGAACACTGAAGCTTTCTTT
CASSEGQGGWMNTEAFF
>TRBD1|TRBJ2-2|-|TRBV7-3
TGTGCCAGCAGGACAGGACAGGGGAACACCGGGGAGCTGTTTTTT
CASRTGQGNTGELFF
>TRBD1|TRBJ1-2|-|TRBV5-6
TGTGCCAGCAGCGGACAGGGGGCCGCCAACTATGGCTACACCTTC
CASSGQGAANYGYTF
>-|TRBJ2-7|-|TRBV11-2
TGTGCCAGCAGCTTAGTTAGACCCCTCGGTGCAAGGGGCGAGCAGTACTTC
CASSLVRPLGARGEQYF
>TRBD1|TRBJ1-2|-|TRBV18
TGTGCCAGCTCACCAACCCCGGGACAGACCTATGGCTACACCTTC
CASSPTPGQTYGYTF
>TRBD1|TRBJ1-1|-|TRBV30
TGTGCCTGGAGTCCCGGGACAGGTACCGCTGAAGCTTTCTTT
CAWSPGTGTAEAFF
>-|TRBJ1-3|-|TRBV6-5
TGTGCCAGCAGTTTAGACTCTGGAAACACCATATATTTT
CASSLDSGNTIYF
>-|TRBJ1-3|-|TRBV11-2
TGTGCCAGCAGCTTAGTTGGCGGCCGCTCTGGAAACACCATATATTTT
CASSLVGGRSGNTIYF
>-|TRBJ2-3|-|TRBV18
TGTGCCAGCTCACCCATGGAGACAGATACGCAGTATTTT
CASSPMETDTQYF
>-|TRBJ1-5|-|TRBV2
TGTGCCAGCAGTGATCGGCAGGACAATCAGCCCCAGCATTTT
CASSDRQDNQPQHF
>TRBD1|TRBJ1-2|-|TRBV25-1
TGTGCCAGCTCGGACAGGGAGGGTGATGGCTACACCTTC
CASSDREGDGYTF
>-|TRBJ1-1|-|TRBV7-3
TGTGCCAGCAGCCCACAGGGGAACACTGAAGCTTTCTTT
CASSPQGNTEAFF
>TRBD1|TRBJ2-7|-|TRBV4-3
TGCGCCAGCAGCCAAGATCGGGACAGCTACGAGCAGTACTTC
CASSQDRDSYEQYF
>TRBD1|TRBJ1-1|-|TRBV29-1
TGCAGCGATGATCCAGGGGGGAACACTGAAGCTTTCTTT
CSDDPGGNTEAFF
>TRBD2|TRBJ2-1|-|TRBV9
TGTGCCAGCAGCCCTGGGACTAGCGGGAGGGCCAATGAGCAGTTCTTC
CASSPGTSGRANEQFF
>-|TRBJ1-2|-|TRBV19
TGTGCCAGTAGTATCGCAGGGCTCTATGGCTACACCTTC
CASSIAGLYGYTF
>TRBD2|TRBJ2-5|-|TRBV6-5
TGTGCCAGCAGTTCTCTCCGGACTAGCGGTGTCGAGACCCAGTACTTC
CASSSLRTSGVETQYF
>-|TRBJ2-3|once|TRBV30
TGTGCCTGCGGGCAGGGTACAGATACGCAGTATTTT
CACGQGTDTQYF
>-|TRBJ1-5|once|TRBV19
TGTGCCAGTAGTAGGGATGGCAGGGATAGGCATTTT
CASSRDGRDRHF
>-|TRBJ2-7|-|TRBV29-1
TGCAGCGTTGAAGGAAGTCACTCGCGGGGATCCTACGAGCAGTACTTC
CSVEGSHSRGSYEQYF
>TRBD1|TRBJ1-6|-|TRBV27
TGTGCCAGCAGTCTACAGGGGGCGATTTACAATTCACCCCTCCACTTT
CASSLQGAIYNSPLHF
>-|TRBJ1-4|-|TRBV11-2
TGTGCCAGCAGCTTAGTCCCCGCCAGGCTTAATGAAAAACTGTTTTTT
CASSLVPARLNEKLFF
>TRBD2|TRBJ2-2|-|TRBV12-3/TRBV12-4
TGTGCCAGCAGGACTAGCGGGGGTGGAGAGCTGTTTTTT
CASRTSGGGELFF
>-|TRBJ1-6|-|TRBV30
TGTGCCTGGAGTGGCCAGGCACAAAATTCACCCCTCCACTTT
CAWSGQAQNSPLHF
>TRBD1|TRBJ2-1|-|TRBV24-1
TGTGCCACCAGTGTTACCGGGACAGGGTACAATGAGCAGTTCTTC
CATSVTGTGYNEQFF
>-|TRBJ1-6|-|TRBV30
TGTGCCTGGAGGCAGACTACTTCACCCCTCCACTTT
CAWRQTTSPLHF
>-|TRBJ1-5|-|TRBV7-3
TGTGCCAGCAGCTCTTTCGACAGACATCAGCCCCAGCATTTT
CASSSFDRHQPQHF
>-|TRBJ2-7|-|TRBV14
TGTGCCAGCAGCCAAACAGTCTACGAGCAGTACTTC
CASSQTVYEQYF
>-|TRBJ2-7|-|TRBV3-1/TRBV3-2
TGTGCCAGCAGCCAAGGTGAGGCTAGTAACTACGAGCAGTACTTC
CASSQGEASNYEQYF
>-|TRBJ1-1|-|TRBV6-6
TGTGCCAGCAGCTCAAACAGGTTACTGAACACTGAAGCTTTCTTT
CASSSNRLLNTEAFF
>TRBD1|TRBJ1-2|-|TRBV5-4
TGTGCCAGCAGCTCGCCGGGACAGGGATTCTATGGCTACACCTTC
CASSSPGQGFYGYTF
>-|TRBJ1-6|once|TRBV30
TGTGCCTGGAGGTCCCCCGCCTATAATTCACCCCTCCACTTT
CAWRSPAYNSPLHF
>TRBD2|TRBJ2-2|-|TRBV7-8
TGTGCCAGCAGCTTCCTAGCGGGAGTGGGCACCGGGGAGCTGTTTTTT
CASSFLAGVGTGELFF
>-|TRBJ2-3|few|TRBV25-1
TGTGCCAGCAGTGCGTGGGGCCCGCAGTATTTT
CASSAWGPQYF
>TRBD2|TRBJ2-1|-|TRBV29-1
TGCAGCGTTGGCGGGGACTACACATACAATGAGCAGTTCTTC
CSVGGDYTYNEQFF
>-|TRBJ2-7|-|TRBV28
TGTGCCAGCAGACCCCGAGACACGACCTACGAGCAGTACTTC
CASRPRDTTYEQYF
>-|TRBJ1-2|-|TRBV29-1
TGCAGCGTTGAAACCGTCCGCGCGGATGGCTACACCTTC
CSVETVRADGYTF
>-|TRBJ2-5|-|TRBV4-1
TGCGCCAGCAGCCAAGAGGAGCTTTCGGTGGAGACCCAGTACTTC
CASSQEELSVETQYF
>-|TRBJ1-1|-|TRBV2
TGTGCCAGCAGTGAACAGAACACTGAAGCTTTCTTT
CASSEQNTEAFF
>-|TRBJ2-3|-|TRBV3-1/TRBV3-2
TGTGCCAGCACCCGACGTGGGGGGGATACGCAGTATTTT
CASTRRGGDTQYF
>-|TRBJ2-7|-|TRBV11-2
TGTGCCAGCTCTACCCTCTCCTACGAGCAGTACTTC
CASSTLSYEQYF
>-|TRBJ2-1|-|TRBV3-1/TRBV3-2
TGTGCCAGCAGCCAAGCATTCAATGAGCAGTTCTTC
CASSQAFNEQFF
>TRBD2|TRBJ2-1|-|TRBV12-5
TGTGCTAGTGGGCTTCTATCGGGGGGGGAGCAGTTCTTC
CASGLLSGGEQFF
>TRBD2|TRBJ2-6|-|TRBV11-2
TGTGCCAGCAGCCTCAAAGGACTAGCGGGTGCCTCTGGGGCCAACGTCCTGACTTTC
CASSLKGLAGASGANVLTF
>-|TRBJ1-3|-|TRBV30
TGTGCCTGGACTCTAGTAGGAAACACCATATATTTT
CAWTLVGNTIYF
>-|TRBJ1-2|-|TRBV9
TGTGCCAGCAGGGGAGTAGGGTATGGCTACACCTTC
CASRGVGYGYTF